These 30 T cell receptor beta chains were all obtained from the same sample, sequenced in a study of T cells in Graves' hyperthyroidism and ophthalmopathy (dated by TCRdb to the late 2010s). Preparation of the library involved multiplex PCR. Sequenced using an Illumina HiSeq 2000. TCR beta CDR3 regions were amplified from RNA transcripts. For the first round of RT-PCR on the TCR CDR3, the HTBI primer set was used together with the Qiagen OneStep RT-PCR kit. TCRdb reworked the public reads: Q25 trimming with fastp, MiXCR clone assembly, productive beta chains retained. Rows are unified per CDR3 protein, each entry keeping the most common DNA and genes. For this sample the table gives more than 350,000 distinct CDR3 sequences, of which around 15% were detected only once. Jointly, the top ten make up approximately 19% of the sample. Sequenced sample: blood. These receptors originate from a woman aged 60 to 75 with Graves' ophthalmopathy.

In this sample, this clonotype turned up a few times. The V and J genes are TRBV5-1 and TRBJ2-5; tentatively, D is TRBD1 (5 bases). Looked up from germline, CDR1 is SGHRS and CDR2 is YFSETQ. The CDR3 contains 12 residues. Trimming removed 4 bases from V and 5 bases from J, with 9 bases in between. This chain's CDR3 is CASSEKGETQYF. As DNA, the CDR3 is TGCGCCAGCAGCGAGAAGGGGGAGACCCAGTACTTC.

This clonotype was observed at least ten times. This chain uses TRBV28 with TRBJ1-5; TRBD1 matches 8 bases. CDR1 MDHEN and CDR2 SYDVKM come from the germline V gene. There are 15 residues in the CDR3. The V and J ends lost 6 bases and 2 bases, in that order; junction bases with no gene match: 6. CDR3 in amino acids: CASSEQGDRNQPQHF. DNA for the CDR3: TGTGCCAGCAGCGAACAGGGGGATCGCAATCAGCCCCAGCATTTT.

This clonotype was observed many times. V gene TRBV20-1 combines with J gene TRBJ2-7; possibly TRBD2 for D (5 bases). The CDR3 spans 12 residues. The V end lost 3 bases, the J end lost 3 bases, and 9 bases lay between the germline ends. Per the germline V gene, CDR1 is DFQATT and CDR2 is SNEGSKA (reference sequence). The CDR3 loop reads CSASPGSYEQYF. CDR3 bases: TGCAGTGCTAGCCCGGGGAGCTACGAGCAGTACTTC.

This clonotype was observed a handful of times. The chain joins TRBV19 to TRBJ2-3, with 8 bases fitting TRBD1. The length of the CDR3 is 16 residues. The junction had 11 bases not matched to a gene; V was cut back by 5 bases and J by 4 bases. The germline gives CDR1 LNHDA, CDR2 SQIVND (reference sequence). The CDR3 reads CASSRTTGVRPDTQYF. The DNA for the CDR3 is TGTGCCAGTAGTCGGACGACAGGGGTGCGTCCAGATACGCAGTATTTT.

About this clonotype itself: One base away lies a much larger clone, so this may be a sequencing read error. V and J are TRBV2 and TRBJ2-4; 7 positions match TRBD1. CDR1 SNHLY and CDR2 FYNNEI come from the germline V gene. The junction had 5 bases not matched to a gene; V was cut back by 5 bases and J by 1 base. The length of the CDR3 is 15 residues. This chain's CDR3 is CASSLDRRAKNIQYF. The CDR3, as DNA: TGTGCCAGCAGTTTGGACAGGAGGGCCAAAAACATTCAGTACTTC.

This clonotype was observed at least ten times. The chain combines TRBV20-1 with TRBJ2-7; TRBD1 or TRBD2 may be the D gene (5 bases each). CDR1 and CDR2 from the germline V gene are DFQATT and SNEGSKA (reference sequence). There are 18 residues in the CDR3. Trimming took 7 bases from V and 3 from J, leaving 31 bases between them. The CDR3 sequence: CSVPAGRYPIGTLYEQYF. DNA of the CDR3: TGCAGTGTCCCAGCTGGTAGATATCCTATCGGGACGCTCTACGAGCAGTACTTC.

This clonotype was observed many times. The chain combines TRBV27 with TRBJ2-1, with a possible D match to TRBD2 (5 bases). CDR3 length: 13 amino acids. The germline CDR1 and CDR2 sequences are MNHEY and SMNVEV (reference sequence). Trimming removed 2 bases from V and 5 bases from J, with 7 bases in between. CDR3 loop: CASSLAEDNEQFF. The CDR3 bases are TGTGCCAGCAGTTTAGCGGAGGACAATGAGCAGTTCTTC.

This clonotype was counted many times. The rearrangement links TRBV7-2 to TRBJ2-1; perhaps D is TRBD1 or TRBD2 (5 bases each). V was cut by 1 base and J by 10 bases, with 17 bases left in between. The CDR3 spans 15 residues. The V gene's germline CDR1 is SGHTA and CDR2 FQGNSA. CDR3: CASSLGGTGFGEQFF. As DNA, the CDR3 is TGTGCCAGCAGCTTAGGGGGGACCGGGTTCGGCGAGCAGTTCTTC.

This clonotype was counted a few times. This chain joins TRBV9 and TRBJ2-1; TRBD2 matches at 7 bases. Germline trimming cut 3 bases from V and 3 bases from J; bases unmatched to any gene: 3. This CDR3 region has 14 residues. The V gene's germline CDR1 is SGDLS and CDR2 YYNGEE. The CDR3 region is CASSASGVYNEQFF. CDR3 in DNA: TGTGCCAGCAGCGCAAGCGGGGTCTACAATGAGCAGTTCTTC.

Ten or more counts support this clonotype. The rearrangement uses TRBV14 and TRBJ1-1; 8 nucleotides match TRBD1. This CDR3 has 15 residues. With 4 bases clipped from V and 4 bases from J, the junction kept 8 bases outside the gene matches. Germline values: CDR1 SGHDN, CDR2 FVKESK. The CDR3 sequence: CASSPRGLVGTEAFF. CDR3 bases: TGTGCCAGCAGCCCCAGGGGGCTGGTCGGCACTGAAGCTTTCTTT.

Ten or more counts support this clonotype. V and J are TRBV7-8 and TRBJ2-7; no firm D call. Trimming cost V 2 bases and J 3 bases, with 5 bases left between them. The CDR3 is made up of 12 amino acids. CDR1 and CDR2 from the germline V gene are SGHVS and FQNEAQ. CDR3 amino acids: CASSLNYYEQYF. DNA of the CDR3: TGTGCCAGCAGCTTAAACTACTACGAGCAGTACTTC.

This clonotype was seen many times. The V gene is TRBV24-1, the J gene TRBJ2-3; 12 bases align to TRBD2. The V and J ends lost 5 bases and 3 bases, in that order; junction bases with no gene match: 5. The germline V gene has CDR1 KGHDR and CDR2 SFDVKD. The CDR3 length is 16 residues. The CDR3 reads CATSASGRGSTDTQYF. For the CDR3, the DNA is TGTGCCACCAGTGCTAGCGGGAGGGGCTCAACAGATACGCAGTATTTT.

This clonotype has a count of ten or more. The rearrangement uses TRBV20-1 and TRBJ2-1, with 12 bases matching TRBD2. V was clipped by 6 bases and J by 2 bases; unmatched bases: 5. The CDR3 spans 15 residues. The germline gives CDR1 DFQATT, CDR2 SNEGSKA (reference sequence). CDR3 sequence (DNA): TGCAGTGCAAGGACTAGCGGGGAGGCCTACAATGAGCAGTTCTTC. Translated: CSARTSGEAYNEQFF.

The chain recombines TRBV27 with TRBJ2-2; 7 nucleotides align to TRBD1. Trimming at V came to 3 bases and at J to 6 bases, leaving 10 bases not matched to a gene. This CDR3 is built from 16 residues. Germline CDR1 and CDR2: MNHEY and SMNVEV (reference sequence). The CDR3 nucleotides read TGTGCCAGCAGTTTGGAGAAGGGGGCGTTTTCCGGGGAGCTGTTTTTT. Translation gives CASSLEKGAFSGELFF.

This clonotype was counted ten times or more. The chain is built from TRBV20-1 and TRBJ1-2; 8 nucleotides line up with TRBD1. The length of the CDR3 is 13 residues. Germline V CDR1 and CDR2: DFQATT, SNEGSKA (reference sequence). V shed 3 bases and J 4 bases; nucleotides not matched to a gene: 4. The CDR3 sequence is CSARDREGYGYTF. The CDR3 region has the DNA TGCAGTGCTAGGGACAGGGAAGGCTATGGCTACACCTTC.

This clonotype was recorded many times. The chain links TRBV5-1 to TRBJ1-4, with D tentatively TRBD1 (5 bases). The CDR3 is made up of 16 amino acids. The germline gives CDR1 SGHRS, CDR2 YFSETQ. V was trimmed by 0 bases and J by 8 bases, leaving 17 bases between them. The CDR3 bases are TGCGCCAGCAGCTTGGGGTCGGTAGGGGACGGCGAAAAACTGTTTTTT. Translated: CASSLGSVGDGEKLFF.

This clonotype was seen repeatedly, ten times or more. This chain links TRBV5-1 with TRBJ2-7, with 12 bases matching TRBD2. CDR1 and CDR2 (germline): SGHRS, YFSETQ. This CDR3 is 17 amino acids long. The junction had 7 bases not matched to a gene; V was cut back by 0 bases and J by 3 bases. This CDR3 is CASSLGIGTSGYYEQYF. CDR3 coding DNA: TGCGCCAGCAGCTTGGGTATCGGGACTAGCGGGTACTACGAGCAGTACTTC. The whole variable domain, remainder taken from reference TRBV5-1 and TRBJ2-7, is KAGVTQTPRYLIKTRGQQVTLSCSPISGHRSVSWYQQTPGQGLQFLFEYFSETQRNKGNFPGRFSGRQFSNSRSEMNVSTLELGDSALYLCASSLGIGTSGYYEQYFGPGTRLTVT.

This clonotype was detected ten times or more. The V call is TRBV27, the J call TRBJ2-5; 8 bases agree with TRBD2. V lost 2 bases and J lost 7; bases outside the gene matches: 6. The germline V gene encodes CDR1 MNHEY and CDR2 SMNVEV (reference sequence). The CDR3 is made up of 14 amino acids. The CDR3 coding sequence is TGTGCCAGCAGTTTACGGGAGGGCCGGGGGACCCAGTACTTC. It specifies CASSLREGRGTQYF.

The V call is TRBV28, the J call TRBJ2-7, with 7 positions matching TRBD2. Germline V gene data show CDR1 as MDHEN and CDR2 as SYDVKM. The CDR3 is made up of 14 amino acids. V was clipped by 6 bases and J by 0 bases; unmatched bases: 5. CDR3 nucleotides: TGTGCCAGCAGGCGAGCGGGGCTCTCCTACGAGCAGTACTTC. Amino acid sequence: CASRRAGLSYEQYF. Full variable domain (missing parts from reference TRBV28 and TRBJ2-7): DVKVTQSSRYLVKRTGEKVFLECVQDMDHENMFWYRQDPGLGLRLIYFSYDVKMKEKGDIPEGYSVSREKKERFSLILESASTNQTSMYLCASRRAGLSYEQYFGPGTRLTVT.

This clonotype was detected many times. The V call is TRBV20-1, the J call TRBJ1-1, with TRBD1 matching 12 bases. V dropped 3 bases and J dropped 4; count of bases not matched to a gene: 12. This CDR3 contains 17 residues. CDR1 DFQATT and CDR2 SNEGSKA come from the germline V gene (reference sequence). The CDR3 region is CSASLRDRGRVGTEAFF. Written as DNA, the CDR3 is TGCAGTGCTAGCCTCCGGGACAGGGGGCGCGTAGGCACTGAAGCTTTCTTT.

The chain uses TRBV12-3 or TRBV12-4 and TRBJ2-7; no firm D call. Trimming shortened V by 3 bases and J by 2 bases, and 8 bases separated the two germline ends. This CDR3 contains 13 residues. The CDR3 reads CASSFGEPYEQYF. The CDR3 DNA reads TGTGCCAGCAGTTTTGGGGAACCCTACGAGCAGTACTTC.

The genes are TRBV2 and TRBJ2-7; D unclear. V was shortened by 2 bases and J by 2 bases, with 7 bases between the two germline ends. The CDR3 sequence is 13 residues long. CDR1 is SNHLY, CDR2 FYNNEI, per germline. CDR3 in DNA: TGTGCCAGCAGTGAAAACTCCCCCTACGAGCAGTACTTC. It encodes CASSENSPYEQYF.

V and J are TRBV30 and TRBJ2-4; D not resolved. Trimming shortened V by 0 bases and J by 5 bases, and 11 bases separated the two germline ends. Germline V gene lookup returns CDR1 GTSNPN and CDR2 SVGIG (reference sequence). The CDR3 consists of 14 residues. For the CDR3, the DNA is TGTGCCTGGAGTGTATGGGGTTCCCAAAACATTCAGTACTTC. Amino acids: CAWSVWGSQNIQYF. Combining the CDR3 with reference TRBV30 and TRBJ2-4 gives the whole variable domain SQTIHQWPATLVQPVGSPLSLECTVEGTSNPNLYWYRQAAGRGLQLLFYSVGIGQISSEVPQNLSASRPQDRQFILSSKKLLLSDSGFYLCAWSVWGSQNIQYFGAGTRLSVL.

There are a few counts of this clonotype. CDR3 residues: CASGVQSSYNEQFF. CDR3 coding DNA: TGTGCCAGCGGGGTCCAGAGCTCCTACAATGAGCAGTTCTTC. This chain connects TRBV27 to TRBJ2-1, with D unresolved. The ends were cut back, 8 bases at V and 0 bases at J, with 11 bases in the middle. Looked up from germline, CDR1 is MNHEY and CDR2 is SMNVEV (reference sequence). The length of the CDR3 is 14 residues.

There are many counts of this clonotype. The chain couples TRBV10-3 to TRBJ1-1; 7 nucleotides match TRBD1. Germline values: CDR1 ENHRY, CDR2 SYGVKD. This CDR3 contains 13 residues. Losses at the gene ends were 5 bases for V and 6 bases for J; bases not matched to a gene: 6. The CDR3 nucleotides are TGTGCCATCAGTTCCCGGACAGGATCTGAAGCTTTCTTT. It translates to CAISSRTGSEAFF.

The rearrangement joins TRBV19 to TRBJ2-1, with D hard to call. Germline CDR1 is LNHDA and CDR2 is SQIVND (reference sequence). V was cut by 2 bases and J by 6 bases, with 8 bases left in between. The length of the CDR3 is 13 residues. CDR3 bases: TGTGCCAGTAGTATAAATAACCTCAATGAGCAGTTCTTC. Amino acids: CASSINNLNEQFF. Full variable domain (missing parts from reference TRBV19 and TRBJ2-1): DGGITQSPKYLFRKEGQNVTLSCEQNLNHDAMYWYRQDPGQGLRLIYYSQIVNDFQKGDIAEGYSVSREKKESFPLTVTSAQKNPTAFYLCASSINNLNEQFFGPGTRLTVL.

This clonotype was detected ten times or more. The chain uses TRBV24-1 and TRBJ2-3, with D unclear. V dropped 9 bases and J dropped 2 bases, with 11 bases sitting between them. This CDR3 is built from 13 residues. The germline V gene encodes CDR1 KGHDR and CDR2 SFDVKD. CDR3 in amino acids: CATETSNTDTQYF. The CDR3 DNA reads TGTGCCACCGAGACCTCCAACACAGATACGCAGTATTTT.

The chain uses TRBV24-1 and TRBJ2-1, with 8 bases aligning to TRBD1. The trim removed 5 bases at V and 7 bases at J, leaving 18 bases unmatched. Looked up from germline, CDR1 is KGHDR and CDR2 is SFDVKD. This CDR3 is 18 amino acids long. In DNA form, the CDR3 reads TGTGCCACCAGTGGATACCAGGGGGCGGCCCCGTTTATGAATGAGCAGTTCTTC. This encodes CATSGYQGAAPFMNEQFF.

There are many counts of this clonotype. The CDR3, as DNA: TGTGCCAGCACCCCAACCCGGGACTCACAGGGCGAGCAGTACTTC. Translating gives CASTPTRDSQGEQYF. J is TRBJ2-7 and V is TRBV6-1; the D gene could be TRBD1 or TRBD2 (6 bases each). CDR1 is MNHNS and CDR2 is SASEGT in the germline V gene. Trimming took off 7 bases at V and 6 bases at J, with 22 bases between the two ends. The CDR3 has 15 amino acids.

This clonotype was observed many times. The chain joins TRBV20-1 to TRBJ2-1; 10 nucleotides match TRBD1. Germline CDR1 DFQATT, CDR2 SNEGSKA (reference sequence). Losses at the gene ends were 6 bases for V and 9 bases for J; bases not matched to a gene: 17. The CDR3 covers 16 residues. The CDR3 region is CSAYPRGTGVPSEQFF. The CDR3 DNA follows: TGCAGTGCCTACCCCCGTGGGACAGGGGTGCCCAGTGAGCAGTTCTTC.